A selection of T cell receptor beta chains follows, all from one sample in a study of cytomegalovirus exposure and HLA in healthy donors. Profiled with immunoSEQ multiplex PCR; TCRdb holds only in-frame clones, not every one. This table has some 80,000 clones, about 78% appearing once. Sequencing was done on a sample of PBMCs. The receptor source for this set is a man aged 50 to 59 in good health and CMV-seronegative. Both conserved end residues are part of each CDR3. A D gene is named only where the DNA matches it firmly. The size of a clone is reported for some rows only, either as once, few or many, or as a class for expanded clones.

D: .; V: TRBV5-1; size: .; J: TRBJ2-1; DNA: TGCGCCAGCGCACTAGGGGAGGATGAGCAGTTCTTC; CDR3: CASALGEDEQFF
D: .; V: TRBV15; size: .; J: TRBJ2-3; DNA: TGTGCCACCAGCAGAGGTGGTGCAGGGACAGATACGCAGTATTTT; CDR3: CATSRGGAGTDTQYF
D: TRBD2; V: TRBV5-1; size: .; J: TRBJ2-7; DNA: TGCGCCAGCAGCTTGGAGGGACTAGGGTTTGTGCAGTACTTC; CDR3: CASSLEGLGFVQYF
D: .; V: TRBV27; size: .; J: TRBJ1-4; DNA: TGTGCCAGCAGCCTAACTGCTGCAACTAATGAAAAACTGTTTTTT; CDR3: CASSLTAATNEKLFF
D: .; V: TRBV27; size: .; J: TRBJ1-5; DNA: TGTGCCAGCAGTTTAATGTCGGATCAGCCCCAGCATTTT; CDR3: CASSLMSDQPQHF
D: .; V: TRBV30; size: few; J: TRBJ2-1; DNA: TGTGCCTCTCGTGGACCCTTGCCGGGAGAGCAGTTCTTC; CDR3: CASRGPLPGEQFF
D: TRBD1; V: TRBV7-2; size: .; J: TRBJ1-4; DNA: TGTGCCAGCAGTTTGGACAGGCGAGTCCTGTTTTTT; CDR3: CASSLDRRVLFF
D: TRBD1; V: TRBV7-3; size: .; J: TRBJ2-6; DNA: TGTGCCAGCACGCCTGCGGGACAGGCGAACGTCCTGACTTTC; CDR3: CASTPAGQANVLTF
D: TRBD2; V: TRBV29-1; size: .; J: TRBJ2-5; DNA: TGCAGCGCCTATTATCTAGCGGGGCTCCAAGAGACCCAGTACTTC; CDR3: CSAYYLAGLQETQYF
D: .; V: TRBV30; size: .; J: TRBJ1-5; DNA: TGTGCCTGGAGTGTACAGGAAAATCAGCCCCAGCATTTT; CDR3: CAWSVQENQPQHF
D: TRBD2; V: TRBV7-2; size: .; J: TRBJ2-1; DNA: TGTGCCAGCAGCTTATGGGTTAGCGGGGGAAGCTCCTACAATGAGCAGTTCTTC; CDR3: CASSLWVSGGSSYNEQFF
D: TRBD1; V: TRBV9; size: .; J: TRBJ1-1; DNA: TGTGCCAGCAGCGTAGGACAGGGCCCTTCTGAAGCTTTCTTT; CDR3: CASSVGQGPSEAFF
D: .; V: TRBV20-1; size: .; J: TRBJ1-4; DNA: TGCAGTGCGGACTCTAATGAAAAACTGTTTTTT; CDR3: CSADSNEKLFF
D: .; V: TRBV6-1; size: .; J: TRBJ1-2; DNA: TGTGCCAGCGGCAGACAGTCTAACTATGGCTACACCTTC; CDR3: CASGRQSNYGYTF
D: .; V: TRBV21-1; size: once; J: TRBJ1-1; DNA: TGTGCCAGCAGCCACAGGGGTGAAGCTTTCTTT; CDR3: CASSHRGEAFF
D: TRBD1; V: TRBV7-2; size: .; J: TRBJ1-1; DNA: TGTGCCAGCAGCAAGCGGACAGGGGGCCTTGGGGACACTGAAGCTTTCTTT; CDR3: CASSKRTGGLGDTEAFF
D: TRBD2; V: TRBV5-1; size: few; J: TRBJ2-3; DNA: TGCGCCAGCAGCTGGCGGGGGAGCTGGACAGATACGCAGTATTTT; CDR3: CASSWRGSWTDTQYF
D: TRBD1; V: TRBV4-2; size: .; J: TRBJ1-5; DNA: TGTGCCAGCAGCCGGCCCGGGACAGGGTATCAGCCCCAGCATTTT; CDR3: CASSRPGTGYQPQHF
D: .; V: TRBV27; size: .; J: TRBJ1-3; DNA: TGTGCCAGCAGTTCGGGAGGGAGCTCTGGAAACACCATATATTTT; CDR3: CASSSGGSSGNTIYF
D: .; V: TRBV5-1; size: few; J: TRBJ2-7; DNA: TGCGCCAGCAGCACGCGGGACAGAGACTACGAGCAGTACTTC; CDR3: CASSTRDRDYEQYF
D: TRBD1; V: TRBV7-6; size: .; J: TRBJ1-3; DNA: TGTGCCAGCAGCTTAGCGGGGACAGGGTCTGGAAACACCATATATTTT; CDR3: CASSLAGTGSGNTIYF
D: TRBD2; V: TRBV10-2; size: .; J: TRBJ2-5; DNA: TGCGCCAGCAGTGTACTAGCGGGGGTCCAAGAGACCCAGTACTTC; CDR3: CASSVLAGVQETQYF
D: .; V: TRBV5-5; size: .; J: TRBJ1-1; DNA: TGTGCCAGCAGCATGACATCCGCTGAAGCTTTCTTT; CDR3: CASSMTSAEAFF
D: .; V: TRBV28; size: .; J: TRBJ2-7; DNA: TGTGCCAGTCAGGGGCGGCACGAGCAGTACTTC; CDR3: CASQGRHEQYF
D: .; V: TRBV28; size: .; J: TRBJ1-2; DNA: TGTGCCAGCCGCGGGAGTCAGGCTTCGTATGGCTACACCTTC; CDR3: CASRGSQASYGYTF
D: TRBD2; V: TRBV5-1; size: .; J: TRBJ2-3; DNA: TGCGCCAGCAGCTTGGAGCGGGGGCCCCGGGATACGCAGTATTTT; CDR3: CASSLERGPRDTQYF
D: TRBD1; V: TRBV5-1; size: .; J: TRBJ1-4; DNA: TGCGCCAGCAGCCCCCCGGACAGGGAAAAACTGTTTTTT; CDR3: CASSPPDREKLFF
D: .; V: TRBV28; size: once; J: TRBJ2-1; DNA: TGTGCCAGCAGTTTACCCATGAGTGAGCAGTTCTTC; CDR3: CASSLPMSEQFF
D: .; V: TRBV6-5; size: .; J: TRBJ2-1; DNA: TGTGCCAGCAGTGATGAGTATGAGCAGTTCTTC; CDR3: CASSDEYEQFF
D: .; V: TRBV5-1; size: .; J: TRBJ1-2; DNA: TGCGCCAGCAGCTTGGATGATCCACGGGGCTATGGCTACACCTTC; CDR3: CASSLDDPRGYGYTF
D: .; V: TRBV30; size: .; J: TRBJ1-5; DNA: TGTGCCTGGGCCTTGCGGGGTGGTTATCAGCCCCAGCATTTT; CDR3: CAWALRGGYQPQHF
D: TRBD1; V: TRBV7-9; size: .; J: TRBJ1-5; DNA: TGTTCCAGCAGCACAGGGGGCAATCAGCCCCAGCATTTT; CDR3: CSSSTGGNQPQHF
D: .; V: TRBV18; size: .; J: TRBJ1-2; DNA: TGTGCCAGCTCACCTCAGGGGACCCTGGGCTATGGCTACACCTTC; CDR3: CASSPQGTLGYGYTF
D: .; V: TRBV7-9; size: .; J: TRBJ1-5; DNA: TGTTCCAGCAGCTTTTCAGGGCAGCCCCAGCATTTT; CDR3: CSSSFSGQPQHF
D: .; V: TRBV15; size: .; J: TRBJ1-4; DNA: TGTGCCACCAGCAGAGCGGGGGGTGGCGAAAAACTGTTTTTT; CDR3: CATSRAGGGEKLFF
D: .; V: TRBV18; size: .; J: TRBJ2-1; DNA: TGTGCCAGCTACCCCGCAGTGGGGGCCCTGAATGAGCAGTTCTTC; CDR3: CASYPAVGALNEQFF
D: TRBD1; V: TRBV5-4; size: .; J: TRBJ2-7; DNA: TGTGCCAGCAAGGAGACAGGGGCCCACGAGCAGTACTTC; CDR3: CASKETGAHEQYF
D: .; V: TRBV5-4; size: .; J: TRBJ2-2; DNA: TGTGCCAGCAGCTCAGAAACCGGGGAGCTGTTTTTT; CDR3: CASSSETGELFF
D: .; V: TRBV14; size: .; J: TRBJ1-3; DNA: TGTGCCAGCAGCGTACGACAGGGAAACACCATATATTTT; CDR3: CASSVRQGNTIYF
D: .; V: TRBV7-9; size: .; J: TRBJ2-1; DNA: TGTGCCAGCAGCCTGAGTAGTCCTTTACTCTACAATGAGCAGTTCTTC; CDR3: CASSLSSPLLYNEQFF
D: .; V: TRBV2; size: .; J: TRBJ2-2; DNA: TGTGCCAGCAGTGTCTTGCGGAACACCGGGGAGCTGTTTTTT; CDR3: CASSVLRNTGELFF
D: .; V: TRBV7-9; size: .; J: TRBJ1-6; DNA: TGTTCCAGCAGCCGTTCTAATTCACCCCTCCACTTT; CDR3: CSSSRSNSPLHF
D: .; V: TRBV7-7; size: .; J: TRBJ2-7; DNA: TGTGCTAGCAGCTTAGGGCGGGGTAGCTCCTACGAGCAGTACTTC; CDR3: CASSLGRGSSYEQYF
D: TRBD2; V: TRBV2; size: .; J: TRBJ2-5; DNA: TGTGCGACGCGCGGGGGGGCCCGCGAGACCCAGTACTTC; CDR3: CATRGGARETQYF
D: TRBD1; V: TRBV4-3; size: .; J: TRBJ2-7; DNA: TGCGCCAGCAGCCAAGACGAGACAGGGGTTACCTACGAGCAGTACTTC; CDR3: CASSQDETGVTYEQYF